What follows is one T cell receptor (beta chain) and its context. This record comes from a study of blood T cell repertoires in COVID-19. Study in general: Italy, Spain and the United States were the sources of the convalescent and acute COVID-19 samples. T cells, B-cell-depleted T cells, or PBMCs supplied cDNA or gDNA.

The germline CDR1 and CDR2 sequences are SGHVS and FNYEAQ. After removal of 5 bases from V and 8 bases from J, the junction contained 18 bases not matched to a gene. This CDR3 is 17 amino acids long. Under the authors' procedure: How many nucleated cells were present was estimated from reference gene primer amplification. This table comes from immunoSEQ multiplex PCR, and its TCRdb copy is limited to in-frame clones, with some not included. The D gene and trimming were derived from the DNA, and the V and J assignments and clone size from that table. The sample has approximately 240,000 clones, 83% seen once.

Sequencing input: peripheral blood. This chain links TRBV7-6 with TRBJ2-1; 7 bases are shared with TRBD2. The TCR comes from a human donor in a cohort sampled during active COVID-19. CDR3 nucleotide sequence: TGTGCCAGCAGCCGACATCCAGGCGGGAGTCCCTCGGATGAGCAGTTCTTC. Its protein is CASSRHPGGSPSDEQFF.